This paragraph covers one T cell receptor (beta chain) sequence. Its antigen is as yet unknown. This entry comes from a study of CD8 T cells in ankylosing spondylitis. General study results and limits: Significant enrichment of disease-linked clones was reported in matched ankylosing spondylitis synovial fluid. About 8 highly homologous variants made up a TCR beta motif, and this motif appeared characteristic of ankylosing spondylitis blood.

Preparation of TCR beta libraries was done by quantitative 5'-RACE with molecular barcodes. From the 5' RACE reads, TCRdb called clonotypes with MiXCR, one entry per CDR3 protein. The table lists 200,000 to 250,000 distinct CDR3 sequences, about 6.7% of them singletons, with 13% to 15% in the top ten. The CDR3 contains 16 residues. Germline V gives CDR1 GTSNPN, CDR2 SVGIG (reference sequence). V was cut by 0 bases and J by 2 bases, with 14 bases left in between. The rearrangement joins TRBV30 to TRBJ2-1, with no clear D. The TCR originated in a male donor with ankylosing spondylitis. Sequenced sample: blood, either unsorted or a sorted T cell fraction (not recorded which). CDR3 sequence (DNA): TGTGCCTGGAGTGTACCTCGCTTGGAAGCCTACAATGAGCAGTTCTTC. It yields the protein CAWSVPRLEAYNEQFF.